This T cell receptor beta chain was profiled in a study of cytomegalovirus exposure and HLA in healthy donors. The PCR was carried out with 60 Vbeta primers and 13 Jbeta primers. The data were produced by immunoSEQ multiplex PCR, yet TCRdb's version contains in-frame clones alone and is incomplete. The sample lists under 100,000 clones, around 73% seen once, with around 3.4% in the top ten. On this clone: What it recognizes is unknown.

V dropped 6 bases and J dropped 4 bases, with 9 bases sitting between them. CDR3 length: 11 amino acids. Germline loops: CDR1 DFQATT, CDR2 SNEGSKA (reference sequence). Overall study findings and caveats: Listed as cytomegalovirus-associated were roughly 180 TCR beta chains.

The specimen sequenced was PBMCs. The sequence was obtained from a man aged 50-60 years in good health and CMV-seronegative. The chain combines TRBV20-1 with TRBJ1-1; weak D call: TRBD1 (5 bases). The CDR3 loop is CSARDPTEAFF. In DNA form, the CDR3 reads TGCAGTGCCAGGGATCCCACTGAAGCTTTCTTT.